Following are 2 T cell receptor beta chains from one sample sequenced in a study of cytomegalovirus exposure and HLA in healthy donors. The primer mix had 60 Vbeta and 13 Jbeta primers. The repertoire was sequenced with immunoSEQ multiplex PCR; TCRdb's copy has only in-frame clones and lacks some. This sample yields tens of thousands of clones, of which roughly 70% are seen a single time; more than 20% belongs to the top ten. Sequences were obtained from PBMCs. The source is a man between 45 and 60 years old in good health and CMV-seropositive.

The chain uses TRBV6-5 and TRBJ1-2; D gene uncertain. The germline CDR1 and CDR2 sequences are MNHEY and SVGAGI. Trimming pared 2 bases from V and 8 bases from J, leaving 12 bases between. CDR3 length equals 13 residues. The DNA for the CDR3 is TGTGCCAGCAGTTACGGGCCAATTGAAGGCTACACCTTC. This sequence encodes CASSYGPIEGYTF.

The CDR3 reads CASSESWTGTYEQYF. The CDR3 nucleotides are TGCGCCAGCAGTGAGTCATGGACAGGGACCTACGAGCAGTACTTC. The chain carries TRBV10-2 and TRBJ2-7; 8 nucleotides match TRBD1. The length of the CDR3 is 15 residues. The germline gives CDR1 WSHSY, CDR2 SAAADI. J was trimmed by 2 bases and V by 0 bases; bases with no gene match: 3.